Reported below is one T cell receptor (beta chain). The antigen is unknown. The CDR3 extends over 13 amino acids. V lost 4 bases and J 0 bases, leaving 10 bases between the germline ends. Per germline, CDR1 SQVTM and CDR2 ANQGSEA. The entry originates in a study of T cells in Graves' hyperthyroidism and ophthalmopathy. Study-wide findings and caveats: Researchers report that a 13 V-J model separated ophthalmopathy from stable hyperthyroidism. Onset of ophthalmopathy came a median roughly 6.9 months after the model predicted it.

Using RNA transcripts as the source, TCR beta CDR3 regions were amplified. HTBI primers were the set used in a first-round RT-PCR of the TCR CDR3. In TCRdb, the multiplex PCR reads were re-called with MiXCR into one record per CDR3 protein. The data contain 530,000 or so distinct CDR3 sequences, 17% of them singletons. It was 10 ml of fresh peripheral blood that supplied the PBMCs. This receptor was taken from a woman younger than 35 with Graves' ophthalmopathy. Material: blood. The chain has TRBV29-1 and TRBJ2-7; D unresolved. The CDR3 spells CSVVFGNSYEQYF. The DNA of the CDR3 is TGCAGCGTTGTGTTTGGGAACTCCTACGAGCAGTACTTC.